Each of the 31 T cell receptor beta chains below was sequenced from the same sample in a study of post-analysis software for immune sequencing data. Findings and limits, study-wide: TRBV5-6, TRBV5-1 and TRBV20-1 belonged to a set of about five TRBV segments that were more frequent in patients than controls.

Carried by the TCR beta cDNA libraries were unique molecular identifiers. TCRdb re-called the PCR reads through MiXCR, storing one row per CDR3 protein. The data hold hundreds of thousands of distinct CDR3 sequences, with under 55% observed a single time. These receptors lack a known antigen. The sample consisted of blood. The receptors shown here come from a girl under 18 with multiple sclerosis.

This rearrangement joins TRBV6-2 or TRBV6-3 to TRBJ1-2; 7 nucleotides line up with TRBD1. The CDR3 has 14 residues. Germline-derived CDR1 and CDR2 are MNHEY and SVGEGT. With 2 bases clipped from V and 4 bases from J, the junction kept 4 bases outside the gene matches. The CDR3 spells CASSYEDRSYGYTF. As DNA, the CDR3 is TGTGCCAGCAGTTACGAGGACAGGAGCTATGGCTACACCTTC.

This clonotype was counted a few times. The chain employs TRBV5-1 and TRBJ2-4, with D perhaps TRBD2 (6 bases). Germline loops: CDR1 SGHRS, CDR2 YFSETQ. CDR3 size: 19 residues. The germline V and J ends were trimmed by 2 bases and 1 base, with 22 bases remaining between them. In DNA form, the CDR3 reads TGCGCCAGCAGCTTCACCTCGGCGCGGGGCGGGGCTGCCAAAAACATTCAGTACTTC. This sequence encodes CASSFTSARGGAAKNIQYF.

The sample holds a few counts of this clonotype. The chain recombines TRBV5-1 with TRBJ2-5, with 9 bases fitting TRBD1. V gave up 4 bases and J gave up 1 base; unmatched junction bases: 8. Germline values: CDR1 SGHRS, CDR2 YFSETQ. The CDR3 is 16 residues long. The CDR3 loop is CASSIHRGRSQETQYF. The CDR3 region has the DNA TGCGCCAGCAGCATTCACAGGGGGCGATCCCAAGAGACCCAGTACTTC.

The chain employs TRBV9 and TRBJ2-5, with D tentatively TRBD1 (5 bases). The CDR3 has 13 amino acids. Germline V gene data show CDR1 as SGDLS and CDR2 as YYNGEE. The V and J ends lost 0 bases and 5 bases respectively, with 8 bases between them. CDR3 protein: CASSVDGAETQYF. The CDR3 DNA reads as TGTGCCAGCAGCGTAGATGGGGCCGAGACCCAGTACTTC.

In this sample, this clonotype turned up a few times. The V and J genes are TRBV7-2 and TRBJ2-7; TRBD1 matches at 8 bases. The CDR3 extends over 15 amino acids. Germline V gene sequence: CDR1 SGHTA, CDR2 FQGNSA. V lost 0 bases and J lost 2; bases outside the gene matches: 3. CDR3 in DNA: TGTGCCAGCAGCTTAGCGTCACAGGGGGCCTACGAGCAGTACTTC. Protein: CASSLASQGAYEQYF. Filled out from reference TRBV7-2 and TRBJ2-7, the complete variable domain reads GAGVSQSPSNKVTEKGKDVELRCDPISGHTALYWYRQSLGQGLEFLIYFQGNSAPDKSGLPSDRFSAERTGGSVSTLTIQRTQQEDSAVYLCASSLASQGAYEQYFGPGTRLTVT.

The chain links TRBV20-1 to TRBJ2-7; TRBD1 might be the D (6 bases). Germline-derived CDR1 and CDR2 are DFQATT and SNEGSKA (reference sequence). V was shortened by 5 bases and J by 7 bases, with 15 bases between the two germline ends. This CDR3 contains 12 residues. The CDR3 DNA follows: TGCAGTGCTGGCAGGGGAACGAGGGAGCAGTACTTC. It yields the protein CSAGRGTREQYF.

Turning to this clonotype: The junction departs from the called germline gene at one end, perhaps through a read error. The chain is built from TRBV5-1 and TRBJ2-4, with 7 bases fitting TRBD2. The DNA end favors TRBJ2-7, so the J call may be wrong. Germline loops: CDR1 SGHRS, CDR2 YFSETQ. The CDR3 is 17 residues long. The CDR3 protein is CASSLDSRASGSFEQYF. CDR3 bases: TGCGCCAGCAGCTTGGACAGTCGGGCTAGCGGATCCTTCGAGCAGTACTTC.

V usage is TRBV7-2 and J usage is TRBJ1-5; D is unclear. The CDR3 contains 13 residues. Germline assignment: CDR1 SGHTA and CDR2 FQGNSA. Between the trimmed V and J ends, which lost 1 base and 7 bases, there was a span of 8 bases. In DNA form, the CDR3 reads TGTGCCAGCAGCTTAGTCGGGAAGCAGCCCCAGCATTTT. It yields the protein CASSLVGKQPQHF.

This clonotype was seen once. The CDR3 here is CASSNSGTREETQYF. For the CDR3, the DNA is TGCGCCAGCAGTAATTCCGGGACTAGGGAAGAGACCCAGTACTTC. The J gene is TRBJ2-5, the V gene TRBV5-1, with 8 positions matching TRBD2. CDR1 SGHRS and CDR2 YFSETQ come from the germline V gene. The ends lost 5 bases at V and 3 bases at J; junction bases unmatched: 9. CDR3 length: 15 amino acids.

The V gene is TRBV12-3 or TRBV12-4, the J gene TRBJ2-3; D is unclear. The CDR3 loop spans 14 amino acids. V was shortened by 8 bases and J by 0 bases, with 12 bases between the two germline ends. CDR3 in DNA: TGTGCCAGCTACCCCGGCCCAAGCACAGATACGCAGTATTTT. This encodes CASYPGPSTDTQYF.

The genes are TRBV7-2 and TRBJ2-3; 7 bases agree with TRBD2. Unmatched junction bases numbered 4, after V lost 4 bases and J lost 0 bases. The CDR3 is 15 amino acids. Germline V gene sequence: CDR1 SGHTA, CDR2 FQGNSA. CDR3 residues: CASSWGTTSTDTQYF. CDR3 bases: TGTGCCAGCAGCTGGGGGACTACTAGCACAGATACGCAGTATTTT.

V is TRBV30 and J is TRBJ1-5; D remains unclear. This CDR3 comprises 13 residues. The germline V gene encodes CDR1 GTSNPN and CDR2 SVGIG (reference sequence). Trimming left V 3 bases short and J 4 bases short, with 10 bases between. CDR3: CAWSIGENQPQHF. The CDR3 DNA is TGTGCCTGGAGCATTGGGGAGAATCAGCCCCAGCATTTT.

This chain links TRBV10-3 with TRBJ1-1; tentatively, D is TRBD1 (6 bases). Germline V lookup: CDR1 ENHRY, CDR2 SYGVKD. The CDR3 is 15 amino acids. V was pared by 2 bases and J by 1 base, with 11 bases between. This chain's CDR3 is CAISEPGGGNTEAFF. The CDR3 coding sequence is TGTGCCATCAGTGAGCCCGGAGGGGGGAACACTGAAGCTTTCTTT.

The rearrangement uses TRBV5-1 and TRBJ2-1; 8 bases map to TRBD1. The germline gives CDR1 SGHRS, CDR2 YFSETQ. There are 15 residues in the CDR3. J gave up 6 bases and V 3 bases, and 8 bases lay outside the gene matches. Written as DNA, the CDR3 is TGCGCCAGCAGCTCACAGGGGGACAGAGCCAATGAGCAGTTCTTC. This gives the protein CASSSQGDRANEQFF.

There are a few counts of this clonotype. The chain couples TRBV5-5 to TRBJ2-1; TRBD1 matches at 10 bases. This CDR3 contains 16 residues. The V and J ends lost 5 bases and 6 bases, in that order; junction bases with no gene match: 11. Per the germline V gene, CDR1 is SGHKS and CDR2 is YYEKEE (reference sequence). As DNA, the CDR3 is TGTGCCAGCAGTGTTACACCGGGACAGGGGATCAATGAGCAGTTCTTC. It is translated as CASSVTPGQGINEQFF. The full variable domain, with the rest looked up from reference TRBV5-5 and TRBJ2-1, is DAGVTQSPTHLIKTRGQQVTLRCSPISGHKSVSWYQQVLGQGPQFIFQYYEKEERGRGNFPDRFSARQFPNYSSELNVNALLLGDSALYLCASSVTPGQGINEQFFGPGTRLTVL.

As for this clonotype: Its ends do not fully match the called genes, so a read error is possible. The chain is built from TRBV12-3 or TRBV12-4 and TRBJ2-3; D possibly corresponds to TRBD2 (6 bases). The CDR3 is made up of 13 amino acids. The CDR3 loop reads CASSSAGTDMQYF. CDR3 sequence (DNA): TGTGCCAGCAGCTCAGCGGGCACAGATATGCAGTATTTT.

The chain couples TRBV4-3 to TRBJ2-3; 10 positions match TRBD1. There are 13 residues in the CDR3. Trimming at V came to 0 bases and at J to 10 bases, leaving 1 base not matched to a gene. CDR1 and CDR2 from the germline V gene are LGHNA and YSLEER. This chain's CDR3 is CASSQDGQGAQYF. Written as DNA, the CDR3 is TGCGCCAGCAGCCAAGACGGACAGGGGGCGCAGTATTTT.

The chain couples TRBV5-1 to TRBJ2-1; 8 nucleotides line up with TRBD2. Germline CDR1 SGHRS, CDR2 YFSETQ. With V trimmed by 4 bases and J by 8 bases, 11 bases remained unmatched. The CDR3 covers 15 residues. The CDR3 is CASSPRREGGDEQFF. CDR3 sequence (DNA): TGCGCCAGCAGCCCACGACGGGAGGGGGGCGATGAGCAGTTCTTC.

This chain connects TRBV6-5 to TRBJ2-3; 13 nucleotides agree with TRBD2. Germline CDR1 reads MNHEY; CDR2 reads SVGAGI. With 2 bases clipped from V and 5 bases from J, the junction kept 13 bases outside the gene matches. The length of the CDR3 is 19 residues. The chain's CDR3 is CASSYRVTSGRAFGDTQYF. CDR3 nucleotide sequence: TGTGCCAGCAGTTACCGCGTAACTAGCGGGAGGGCCTTTGGAGATACGCAGTATTTT.

The chain carries TRBV7-2 and TRBJ2-1; unclear D gene. CDR1 is SGHTA and CDR2 is FQGNSA in the germline V gene. The ends were cut back, 7 bases at V and 5 bases at J, with 15 bases in the middle. CDR3 length: 14 amino acids. For the CDR3, the DNA is TGTGCCAGCAAGAACGGCTACCTAAACAATGAGCAGTTCTTC. Translating gives CASKNGYLNNEQFF.

CDR3 DNA sequence: TGTGCCAGTAGTATAGCAGCAGGGGGCTTCTACGAGCAGTACTTC. It encodes CASSIAAGGFYEQYF. The genes are TRBV19 and TRBJ2-7; 8 nucleotides line up with TRBD1. The CDR3 contains 15 residues. The J segment lost 3 bases and the V segment lost 1 base, leaving 5 bases of the junction unmatched. Germline V gives CDR1 LNHDA, CDR2 SQIVND (reference sequence).

This clonotype came up a few times. The V and J genes are TRBV28 and TRBJ2-3, with 14 positions matching TRBD2. This CDR3 has 17 amino acids. Germline CDR1 MDHEN, CDR2 SYDVKM. V lost 5 bases and J lost 4; bases outside the gene matches: 8. The CDR3 coding sequence is TGTGCCAGCAGTCCCATCCCGGGACTAGCGGGAGCAGATACGCAGTATTTT. This encodes CASSPIPGLAGADTQYF.

The chain joins TRBV6-2 or TRBV6-3 to TRBJ1-5; 9 bases map to TRBD1. Germline loops: CDR1 MNHEY, CDR2 SVGEGT. The CDR3 consists of 14 residues. V lost 5 bases, J lost 5 bases, and 4 bases stayed unmatched. CDR3 sequence: CASSHNRGHQPQHF. CDR3 DNA sequence: TGTGCCAGCAGTCATAACAGGGGGCATCAGCCCCAGCATTTT.

This clonotype was picked up a small number of times. CDR3 coding DNA: TGCAGTGCAAACCTGGGAGGGACCGGGGCCAACGTCCTGACTTTC. Translation: CSANLGGTGANVLTF. The chain links TRBV20-1 to TRBJ2-6, with 7 nucleotides matching TRBD2. The trim removed 6 bases at V and 4 bases at J, leaving 9 bases unmatched. Per germline, CDR1 DFQATT and CDR2 SNEGSKA (reference sequence). The CDR3 spans 15 residues.

This chain uses TRBV2 with TRBJ2-3; 8 bases agree with TRBD2. The germline CDR1 and CDR2 sequences are SNHLY and FYNNEI. Trimming cost V 0 bases and J 1 base; bases outside gene matches: 3. The CDR3 spans 16 residues. The CDR3 coding sequence is TGTGCCAGCAGTGAAGCAGCGGGAGTGGGCACAGATACGCAGTATTTT. Its translation: CASSEAAGVGTDTQYF.

This clonotype was seen a few times. The chain uses TRBV20-1 and TRBJ2-7; 9 nucleotides line up with TRBD2. This CDR3 has 16 residues. Germline CDR1 is DFQATT and CDR2 is SNEGSKA (reference sequence). Unmatched junction bases numbered 15, after V lost 6 bases and J lost 3 bases. The CDR3 bases are TGCAGTGCCTCCGGGACTAGCCTCCAGACGAGCTACGAGCAGTACTTC. Amino acids: CSASGTSLQTSYEQYF.

In its sample, this clonotype was seen a few times. The V and J genes are TRBV4-2 and TRBJ1-5; D possibly corresponds to TRBD1 (5 bases). The CDR3 has 16 residues. CDR1 LGHNA and CDR2 YNFKEQ come from the germline V gene. Trimming shortened V by 0 bases and J by 2 bases, and 11 bases separated the two germline ends. This chain's CDR3 is CASSQDRTSGNQPQHF. For the CDR3, the DNA is TGTGCCAGCAGCCAAGATAGGACATCTGGCAATCAGCCCCAGCATTTT.

This clonotype was detected a few times. This sequence joins TRBV20-1 and TRBJ2-7; D remains unclear. The CDR3 loop spans 12 amino acids. Germline CDR1 is DFQATT and CDR2 is SNEGSKA (reference sequence). The CDR3 coding sequence is TGCAGGACAAGCGCGAACCCCTACGAGCAGTACTTC. Translating gives CRTSANPYEQYF.

The V call is TRBV7-8, the J call TRBJ1-2; D unclear. Germline V gene data show CDR1 as SGHVS and CDR2 as FQNEAQ. The CDR3 loop spans 12 amino acids. Trimming pared 5 bases from V and 6 bases from J, leaving 10 bases between. CDR3 protein: CASSPAQDGYTF. In DNA form, the CDR3 reads TGTGCCAGCAGCCCAGCTCAGGATGGCTACACCTTC.

The gene calls are TRBV29-1 and TRBJ1-2, with D uncertain. Trimming stripped 0 bases from V and 8 bases from J, with 7 bases between. The CDR3 has 11 amino acids. Germline V CDR1 and CDR2: SQVTM, ANQGSEA. This CDR3 reads CSVEDRPGYTF. The DNA of the CDR3 is TGCAGCGTTGAAGATCGCCCAGGCTACACCTTC.

This CDR3 is CASSPTPRPSGRASEQFF. CDR3 nucleotides: TGTGCCAGCAGCCCTACTCCCCGCCCTAGCGGGAGGGCGAGTGAGCAGTTCTTC. J is TRBJ2-1 and V is TRBV3-1; 12 nucleotides match TRBD2. V gave up 4 bases and J gave up 9 bases; unmatched junction bases: 16. Germline CDR1 reads LGHDT; CDR2 reads YNNKEL (reference sequence). This CDR3 has 18 amino acids.